A single sample is the source of the 22 T cell receptor beta chains below, sequenced in a study of blood T cell repertoires in COVID-19. This table comes from immunoSEQ multiplex PCR, and its TCRdb copy is limited to in-frame clones, with some not included. Among 40,000 to 50,000 clones listed, about 78% were seen once. Input material: peripheral blood. The receptor set was obtained from a man between 65 and 85 years old with active or convalescent COVID-19.

The sample holds a few counts of this clone. Other DNA sequences in this sample translate to the same CDR3. This chain connects TRBV7-9 to TRBJ1-1; TRBD1 matches at 7 bases. Per germline, CDR1 SEHNR and CDR2 FQNEAQ (reference sequence). The CDR3 is 13 residues long. The V and J ends lost 5 bases and 2 bases, in that order; junction bases with no gene match: 2. CDR3 sequence: CASSRQGNTEAFF. The CDR3 nucleotides are TGTGCCAGCAGCCGACAGGGCAACACTGAAGCTTTCTTT.

This CDR3 is CASSLSGTSTDTQYF. The CDR3 DNA is TGTGCCAGCAGTCTTAGCGGGACTAGCACAGATACGCAGTATTTT. The chain recombines TRBV2 with TRBJ2-3; 8 positions agree with TRBD2. The J segment lost 0 bases and the V segment lost 5 bases, leaving 4 bases of the junction unmatched. Germline V CDR1 and CDR2: SNHLY, FYNNEI. This CDR3 comprises 15 residues.

The chain has TRBV6-6 and TRBJ2-5; no clear D. The CDR3 is 11 amino acids. The germline V and J ends were trimmed by 8 bases and 5 bases, with 9 bases remaining between them. Per germline, CDR1 MNHNY and CDR2 SVGAGI (reference sequence). The CDR3 sequence is CASGPKETQYF. In DNA form, the CDR3 reads TGTGCCAGCGGCCCAAAGGAGACCCAGTACTTC.

This rearrangement joins TRBV11-3 to TRBJ2-2, with D tentatively TRBD2 (6 bases). V lost 5 bases, J lost 6 bases, and 10 bases lay in between. CDR3 length equals 13 residues. From germline, CDR1 is SGHNT and CDR2 YENEEA. The CDR3 coding sequence is TGTGCCAGCAGCAGATGGGGGGCCGGGGAGCTGTTTTTT. This encodes CASSRWGAGELFF.

The V and J genes are TRBV28 and TRBJ2-3; 8 bases align to TRBD1. Germline CDR1 is MDHEN and CDR2 is SYDVKM. The length of the CDR3 is 15 residues. V was clipped by 4 bases and J by 3 bases; unmatched bases: 6. Here the CDR3 reads CASSSPGGATDTQYF. The CDR3 DNA sequence: TGTGCCAGCAGTTCACCAGGGGGCGCAACAGATACGCAGTATTTT.

The V gene is TRBV3-1 (or the pseudogene TRBV3-2), the J gene TRBJ1-2; D may be TRBD1 (6 bases). V was trimmed by 4 bases and J by 4 bases, leaving 13 bases between them. CDR3 size: 14 residues. The V gene's germline CDR1 is LGHDT and CDR2 YNNKEL (reference sequence). CDR3 in DNA: TGTGCCAGCAGCCCGACAGGCGGTGGCTATGGCTACACCTTC. Its protein product is CASSPTGGGYGYTF.

J is TRBJ2-7 and V is TRBV30, with 10 positions matching TRBD2. This CDR3 has 13 amino acids. V lost 5 bases and J lost 5; bases outside the gene matches: 6. Germline V gives CDR1 GTSNPN, CDR2 SVGIG (reference sequence). The CDR3 is CAWEAGGQNEQYF. CDR3 sequence (DNA): TGTGCCTGGGAAGCGGGGGGGCAAAACGAGCAGTACTTC.

The chain couples TRBV6-5 to TRBJ1-6; D unclear. The CDR3 is 14 residues long. Germline assignment: CDR1 MNHEY and CDR2 SVGAGI. The ends were cut back, 8 bases at V and 8 bases at J, with 16 bases in the middle. The CDR3 loop reads CASDTGRGDSPLHF. The CDR3 nucleotides are TGTGCCAGCGATACCGGCCGAGGCGATTCACCCCTCCACTTT.

CDR3 nucleotides: TGTGCCACCCGACTAGCGGGGGGGCGTGAGCAGTTCTTC. Protein sequence: CATRLAGGREQFF. J is TRBJ2-1 and V is TRBV10-3; TRBD2 aligns across 14 bases. CDR1 and CDR2 (germline): ENHRY, SYGVKD. This CDR3 region has 13 residues. V dropped 10 bases and J dropped 9; count of bases not matched to a gene: 5.

This chain connects TRBV6-5 to TRBJ2-7, with TRBD1 matching 9 bases. V lost 6 bases to trimming and J lost 0 bases; unmatched junction nucleotides: 6. The CDR3 is 15 amino acids. Germline CDR1 and CDR2: MNHEY and SVGAGI. The CDR3, as DNA: TGTGCCAGCAGATTTGGACAGGGGAGCTCCTACGAGCAGTACTTC. Translated: CASRFGQGSSYEQYF.

In the case of this clone: Compared with germline, one end of the junction differs, possibly owing to a read error. The V gene is TRBV2, the J gene TRBJ1-5, with no clear D. Germline CDR1 SNHLY, CDR2 FYNNEI. The CDR3 is 11 amino acids. CDR3 bases: TGTGCCAGCAGTTATACTCAGGCCCAGCATTTT. Its protein is CASSYTQAQHF.

The rearrangement joins TRBV10-3 to TRBJ1-3; 8 positions agree with TRBD1. With V trimmed by 2 bases and J by 7 bases, 4 bases remained unmatched. The germline V gene encodes CDR1 ENHRY and CDR2 SYGVKD. The CDR3 extends over 14 amino acids. The CDR3 DNA reads TGTGCCATCAGTGAGGTACAGGGGGTCAACACCATATATTTT. Translation: CAISEVQGVNTIYF.

V and J are TRBV12-3 or TRBV12-4 and TRBJ2-2; a possible D gene is TRBD1 (6 bases). The V and J ends lost 2 bases and 10 bases respectively, with 11 bases between them. The CDR3 extends over 13 amino acids. The CDR3: CASSLMGAEELFF. CDR3 nucleotide sequence: TGTGCCAGCAGTTTAATGGGGGCTGAGGAGCTGTTTTTT.

This rearrangement joins TRBV2 to TRBJ1-6, with 9 bases lining up with TRBD1. CDR3 length: 13 amino acids. Germline V gene sequence: CDR1 SNHLY, CDR2 FYNNEI. DNA for the CDR3: TGTGCAGAGGGACAGGGATCCGACTCACCCCTCCACTTT. It translates to CAEGQGSDSPLHF.

This chain links TRBV28 with TRBJ1-1; 9 bases line up with TRBD1. The CDR3 totals 16 residues. Germline V CDR1 and CDR2: MDHEN, SYDVKM. The junction had 11 bases not matched to a gene; V was cut back by 5 bases and J by 4 bases. The CDR3 reads CASSGSDRGPLTEAFF. The CDR3 DNA reads as TGTGCCAGCAGTGGCTCGGACAGGGGACCTCTCACTGAAGCTTTCTTT.

The V gene is TRBV6-2 or TRBV6-3, the J gene TRBJ1-1; possibly TRBD1 for D (5 bases). The V gene's germline CDR1 is MNHEY and CDR2 SVGEGT. The CDR3 is 13 amino acids. V was clipped by 3 bases and J by 4 bases, with 9 bases between them. CDR3 residues: CASSYGGGTEAFF. In DNA, the CDR3 is TGTGCCAGCAGTTATGGGGGAGGCACTGAAGCTTTCTTT.

The CDR3 reads CASRRLDIGNEQFF. The CDR3, as DNA: TGTGCCAGCAGACGTCTAGATATTGGCAATGAGCAGTTCTTC. V gene TRBV2 combines with J gene TRBJ2-1; D is ambiguous. This CDR3 has 14 residues. Germline loops: CDR1 SNHLY, CDR2 FYNNEI. V was clipped by 6 bases and J by 6 bases, with 15 bases between them.

This clone was seen a handful of times. The CDR3 here is CASSDGGTDQPQHF. In nucleotides, the CDR3 is TGCGCCAGCAGTGACGGAGGGACGGATCAGCCCCAGCATTTT. This chain joins TRBV10-1 and TRBJ1-5; weak D call: TRBD1 (5 bases). The V and J ends lost 3 bases and 5 bases respectively, with 11 bases between them. This CDR3 comprises 14 residues. Germline V gene lookup returns CDR1 WNHNN and CDR2 SYGVQD (reference sequence).

The gene calls are TRBV6-5 and TRBJ1-3, with unresolved D. CDR3 size: 14 residues. The V gene lost 8 bases and the J gene lost 2 bases, with 13 bases spanning the gap. CDR1 is MNHEY and CDR2 is SVGAGI in the germline V gene. The CDR3: CASSSTLTGNTIYF. The CDR3 DNA is TGTGCCAGCTCTTCGACTCTTACTGGAAACACCATATATTTT.

V usage is TRBV19 and J usage is TRBJ2-2; D possibly corresponds to TRBD2 (5 bases). Trimming took off 4 bases at V and 1 base at J, with 10 bases between the two ends. The CDR3 contains 15 residues. The germline gives CDR1 LNHDA, CDR2 SQIVND (reference sequence). CDR3 nucleotides: TGTGCCAGTAGTAAAGGACTGATGAACACCGGGGAGCTGTTTTTT. Its translation: CASSKGLMNTGELFF.

This clone was seen once. The CDR3 nucleotides are TGCGCCAGCAGCTTGGCCGTGGGAAACACCATATATTTT. It encodes CASSLAVGNTIYF. The chain links TRBV5-1 to TRBJ1-3, with no clear D. The V end lost 0 bases, the J end lost 4 bases, and 5 bases lay between the germline ends. The CDR3 consists of 13 residues. In germline, CDR1 is SGHRS, CDR2 YFSETQ. The complete variable domain, with remaining parts taken from reference TRBV5-1 and TRBJ1-3, reads KAGVTQTPRYLIKTRGQQVTLSCSPISGHRSVSWYQQTPGQGLQFLFEYFSETQRNKGNFPGRFSGRQFSNSRSEMNVSTLELGDSALYLCASSLAVGNTIYFGEGSWLTVV.

This chain joins TRBV2 and TRBJ1-5, with 7 bases identical to TRBD1. The V gene's germline CDR1 is SNHLY and CDR2 FYNNEI. V lost 5 bases to trimming and J lost 3 bases; unmatched junction nucleotides: 7. The CDR3 is 15 amino acids. In nucleotides, the CDR3 is TGTGCCAGCAGTTCACAGGGGTCCTCCAATCAGCCCCAGCATTTT. Amino acid sequence: CASSSQGSSNQPQHF.